This passage covers 24 T cell receptor beta chains from one sample sequenced in a study of regulatory T cells in long-lasting Graves disease. Both iRepertoire HTBI primers and Arm-PCR of CDR3 regions were used to build the TCR beta libraries. TCRdb re-analysed the multiplex PCR reads in MiXCR, keeping a single row per CDR3 protein. The repertoire includes around 460,000 distinct CDR3 sequences, roughly a fifth of them detected once, and 7.1% sits in the top ten. This sample's time point: persistent/refractory GD, antithyroid drugs over 5 years with positive TRAb. RNA extracted from PBMCs served as the sequencing template. The starting material was peripheral blood mononuclear cells (PBMCs), obtained when the disease was refractory, from a patient treated with antithyroid drugs. The receptors were gathered from a female donor with Graves disease.

This rearrangement joins TRBV6-2 or TRBV6-3 to TRBJ1-5, with D possibly TRBD1 on 5 matching bases. This CDR3 comprises 13 residues. V gave up 3 bases and J gave up 10 bases, with 13 bases separating them. The germline V gene has CDR1 MNHEY and CDR2 SVGEGT. Here the CDR3 DNA reads TGTGCCAGCAGTTATAGGGGTTCAAGCCCCCAGCATTTT. Encoded protein: CASSYRGSSPQHF.

This clonotype showed up just a few times. J is TRBJ1-2 and V is TRBV9; unclear D gene. Germline V lookup: CDR1 SGDLS, CDR2 YYNGEE. Between the trimmed V and J ends, which lost 4 bases and 6 bases, there was a span of 22 bases. The CDR3 length is 16 residues. The CDR3 DNA sequence: TGTGCCAGCAGCCCTCAGATGTTCTCGGCAGCAAATGGCTACACCTTC. It specifies CASSPQMFSAANGYTF.

This clonotype was counted many times. The V and J genes are TRBV2 and TRBJ1-4; D gene unclear. The CDR3 extends over 12 amino acids. Germline assignment: CDR1 SNHLY and CDR2 FYNNEI. The V and J ends lost 3 bases and 8 bases respectively, with 7 bases between them. This CDR3 is CASSDEEEKLFF. The DNA of the CDR3 is TGTGCCAGCAGTGACGAGGAGGAAAAACTGTTTTTT. Full variable domain (remainder filled in from reference TRBV2 and TRBJ1-4): EPEVTQTPSHQVTQMGQEVILRCVPISNHLYFYWYRQILGQKVEFLVSFYNNEISEKSEIFDDQFSVERPDGSNFTLKIRSTKLEDSAMYFCASSDEEEKLFFGSGTQLSVL.

In its sample, this clonotype was seen many times. J is TRBJ1-2 and V is TRBV3-1; D ambiguous. The CDR3 is made up of 13 amino acids. The V end was cut by 1 base, the J end by 7 bases, with 10 bases between. CDR1 is LGHDT, CDR2 YNNKEL, per germline (reference sequence). CDR3 protein: CASSQGGGSGYTF. As DNA, the CDR3 is TGTGCCAGCAGCCAAGGGGGAGGGAGTGGCTACACCTTC.

This clonotype has a count of ten or more. The V call is TRBV28, the J call TRBJ2-5; D gene ambiguous. Trimming left V 4 bases short and J 9 bases short, with 12 bases between. The CDR3 runs 12 residues. Per the germline V gene, CDR1 is MDHEN and CDR2 is SYDVKM. The CDR3 sequence: CASSSPGLAQYF. Written as DNA, the CDR3 is TGTGCCAGCAGTTCCCCTGGGCTAGCCCAGTACTTC.

This clonotype was seen ten or more times. V gene TRBV6-1 combines with J gene TRBJ2-2, with D unclear. The CDR3 is 15 residues long. V was trimmed by 1 base and J by 1 base, leaving 7 bases between them. Germline CDR1 and CDR2: MNHNS and SASEGT. The CDR3 nucleotides are TGTGCCAGCAGTGAAGATTGGCAGAACACCGGGGAGCTGTTTTTT. Translation: CASSEDWQNTGELFF.

Ten or more counts support this clonotype. The chain carries TRBV7-2 and TRBJ2-5, with D perhaps matching TRBD2 (5 bases). Trimming stripped 2 bases from V and 5 bases from J, with 33 bases between. The CDR3 loop spans 21 amino acids. CDR1 SGHTA and CDR2 FQGNSA come from the germline V gene. The CDR3 loop reads CASSLRRYGVEPTEIVETQYF. In nucleotides, the CDR3 is TGTGCCAGCAGCTTACGTCGTTACGGGGTAGAGCCAACAGAAATTGTCGAGACCCAGTACTTC. The full variable domain, in which reference TRBV7-2 and TRBJ2-5 provide the parts outside the CDR3, is GAGVSQSPSNKVTEKGKDVELRCDPISGHTALYWYRQSLGQGLEFLIYFQGNSAPDKSGLPSDRFSAERTGGSVSTLTIQRTQQEDSAVYLCASSLRRYGVEPTEIVETQYFGPGTRLLVL.

With regard to this clonotype: Since a much larger clone is just one base distant, this may be a read error. V gene TRBV13 combines with J gene TRBJ1-2, with D uncertain. The germline V gene encodes CDR1 PRHDT and CDR2 FYEKMQ (reference sequence). The CDR3 has 11 residues. In DNA, the CDR3 is TGTGCCGGCAGCTTAGTTTATGGCTACACCTTC. Translating gives CAGSLVYGYTF.

The chain couples TRBV14 to TRBJ2-5; 9 positions match TRBD2. Germline values: CDR1 SGHDN, CDR2 FVKESK. The CDR3 sequence is 16 residues long. The ends lost 3 bases at V and 3 bases at J; junction bases unmatched: 8. CDR3 residues: CASSHSRSGGKETQYF. CDR3 nucleotide sequence: TGTGCCAGCAGCCATTCCAGGAGCGGGGGGAAAGAGACCCAGTACTTC.

This clonotype was observed a handful of times. The gene calls are TRBV28 and TRBJ2-2; TRBD2 matches at 9 bases. CDR1 is MDHEN and CDR2 is SYDVKM in the germline V gene. The CDR3 totals 16 residues. The junction had 7 bases not matched to a gene; V was cut back by 3 bases and J by 5 bases. The chain's CDR3 is CASSFLLAGRTGELFF. The CDR3 nucleotides are TGTGCCAGCAGTTTTCTTCTAGCGGGACGGACCGGGGAGCTGTTTTTT.

This clonotype came up once. The germline gene is not matched at one end of the junction; a read error may be the cause. This chain links TRBV11-3 with TRBJ1-6; D perhaps matches TRBD1 (5 bases). This CDR3 contains 14 residues. The V gene's germline CDR1 is SGHNT and CDR2 YENEEA. The CDR3 sequence: CASSTRQGAPPRHF. The CDR3 coding sequence is TGTGCCAGCAGCACCCGGCAGGGCGCTCCACCCCGCCACTTT.

This clonotype showed up just a few times. The rearrangement uses TRBV4-2 and TRBJ1-5; 8 bases map to TRBD1. The CDR3 totals 18 residues. Germline trimming cut 4 bases from V and 1 base from J; bases unmatched to any gene: 12. CDR1 LGHNA and CDR2 YNFKEQ come from the germline V gene. The CDR3 protein is CASSLELGTGGSNQPQHF. The CDR3 DNA reads as TGTGCCAGCAGCCTCGAATTAGGGACAGGTGGAAGCAATCAGCCCCAGCATTTT.

The rearrangement links TRBV12-3 or TRBV12-4 to TRBJ1-1; TRBD1 agrees at 7 bases. V lost 3 bases to trimming and J lost 4 bases; unmatched junction nucleotides: 5. CDR3 size: 14 residues. The CDR3 sequence is CASSFLAGGTEAFF. Here the CDR3 DNA reads TGTGCCAGCAGTTTCCTAGCAGGGGGCACTGAAGCTTTCTTT.

Details on this clonotype: Sequence at one end of the junction differs from germline and may be a read error. V and J are TRBV6-9 and TRBJ2-4, with 10 bases identical to TRBD1. Germline V gene data show CDR1 as MNHGY and CDR2 as SVAAGI. This CDR3 comprises 15 residues. Here the CDR3 reads CASSYAGTGVNIRYF. CDR3 DNA: TGTGCCAGCAGTTACGCCGGGACAGGGGTGAACATTCGGTACTTC.

With respect to this clonotype: It may be a read error: a sequence one base away is much more abundant. The chain carries TRBV13 and TRBJ2-5, with D unclear. Germline V gives CDR1 PRHDT, CDR2 FYEKMQ (reference sequence). This CDR3 spans 12 amino acids. The CDR3 loop is CVSSYMRETQYF. The CDR3 DNA reads TGTGTCAGCAGTTATATGAGGGAGACCCAGTACTTC.

This clonotype was counted between two and nine times. CDR3 amino acids: CSVLILVRQETQYF. The CDR3 DNA follows: TGCAGCGTCCTAATATTGGTACGCCAAGAGACCCAGTACTTC. The rearrangement joins TRBV29-1 to TRBJ2-5; D gene unclear. Germline lookup yields CDR1 SQVTM and CDR2 ANQGSEA. The V end was cut by 6 bases, the J end by 1 base, with 15 bases between. The CDR3 is 14 residues long.

The chain uses TRBV7-9 and TRBJ2-7; 7 bases line up with TRBD1. The CDR3 extends over 16 amino acids. Trimming removed 0 bases from V and 2 bases from J; junction bases left unmatched: 7. Germline V lookup: CDR1 SEHNR, CDR2 FQNEAQ (reference sequence). The CDR3 DNA sequence: TGTGCCAGCAGCTTAGCGGCAGGGACAGCAGCCTACGAGCAGTACTTC. The encoded protein is CASSLAAGTAAYEQYF.

This chain connects TRBV20-1 to TRBJ2-7; TRBD2 agrees at 9 bases. After removal of 5 bases from V and 2 bases from J, the junction contained 10 bases not matched to a gene. CDR1 is DFQATT and CDR2 is SNEGSKA in the germline V gene (reference sequence). The CDR3 covers 15 residues. DNA of the CDR3: TGCAGTGCTCGGAAAGCGGGAGGACGCACCTACGAGCAGTACTTC. Its protein product is CSARKAGGRTYEQYF.

This rearrangement joins TRBV7-9 to TRBJ2-7; 7 bases fit TRBD1. The CDR3 is made up of 17 amino acids. V was pared by 4 bases and J by 0 bases, with 12 bases of the junction left unmatched. Germline loops: CDR1 SEHNR, CDR2 FQNEAQ (reference sequence). The CDR3 nucleotides are TGTGCCAGCAGCTCAACAACAGGGGCATTTAGCTCCTACGAGCAGTACTTC. This encodes CASSSTTGAFSSYEQYF.

This clonotype occurred a few times. This sequence joins TRBV14 and TRBJ2-2; the D is unclear. V shed 5 bases and J shed 5 bases, with 15 bases lying between them. The CDR3 runs to 15 residues. Germline V gene data show CDR1 as SGHDN and CDR2 as FVKESK. The CDR3 spells CASSSGSLWTGELFF. CDR3 sequence (DNA): TGTGCCAGCAGCTCCGGGTCCCTATGGACCGGGGAGCTGTTTTTT.

The V and J genes are TRBV19 and TRBJ1-5; the D is unclear. The J call may be mistaken, given a closer DNA end match to TRBJ2-3. There are 14 residues in the CDR3. CDR1 and CDR2 from the germline V gene are LNHDA and SQIVND (reference sequence). The CDR3 region has the DNA TGTGCCAGTAGTGTGAATAGCTGGGCTCAGCCCCAGTATTTT. Amino acids: CASSVNSWAQPQYF.

Of note for this clonotype: One junction end does not reproduce the germline sequence, and a read error may be involved. The rearrangement uses TRBV7-8 and TRBJ2-7; D may be TRBD1 (6 bases). CDR1 SGHVS and CDR2 FQNEAQ come from the germline V gene. The CDR3 contains 13 residues. In DNA, the CDR3 is TGTGCCAACAGCCCCCTGGGGGCTTACGAGCAGTACTTC. Amino acid sequence: CANSPLGAYEQYF.

The chain links TRBV9 to TRBJ1-6, with TRBD1 identical over 10 bases. V gave up 0 bases and J gave up 10 bases; unmatched junction bases: 7. CDR1 is SGDLS, CDR2 YYNGEE, per germline. CDR3 length: 16 amino acids. The CDR3, as DNA: TGTGCCAGCAGCGTAGAATATGACAGGGGGCGATCACCCCTCCACTTT. Its protein product is CASSVEYDRGRSPLHF.

This clonotype was detected many times. This rearrangement joins TRBV28 to TRBJ1-1; D unclear. Trimming removed 6 bases at V and 3 bases at J, with 17 bases between. The germline V gene has CDR1 MDHEN and CDR2 SYDVKM. The CDR3 spans 15 residues. This CDR3 reads CASSPSWGVDTEAFF. The CDR3, as DNA: TGTGCCAGCAGCCCATCCTGGGGAGTGGACACTGAAGCTTTCTTT.